These T cell receptor beta chains were read from a single sample in a study of cytomegalovirus exposure and HLA in healthy donors. Measured with immunoSEQ multiplex PCR; TCRdb has only the in-frame clones, and not every one. Among 120,000 or so clones listed, about 72% were seen once. What was sequenced was PBMCs. The receptors here all came from a man aged 25-40 years in good health and CMV-seropositive. Both conserved end residues are part of each CDR3. D genes are given only for firm matches. Clone size is shown for a subset of rows, as once, few, many or a class of expanded clone.

J gene	V gene	D gene	CDR3 length	clone size	CDR3 protein	CDR3 DNA
TRBJ2-1	TRBV5-6	-	16	-	CASSPTTTGYYNEQFF	TGTGCCAGCAGCCCGACTACCACGGGTTATTACAATGAGCAGTTCTTC
TRBJ2-5	TRBV5-1	TRBD2	16	-	CASSPLAGGPEETQYF	TGCGCCAGCAGCCCGCTAGCGGGAGGGCCCGAAGAGACCCAGTACTTC
TRBJ2-7	TRBV2	TRBD2	14	few	CASRLAGKSYEQYF	TGTGCCAGCCGACTAGCGGGAAAATCCTACGAGCAGTACTTC
TRBJ2-7	TRBV13	TRBD1	14	once	CATRAGGASYEQYF	TGTGCCACCCGGGCAGGGGGCGCATCCTACGAGCAGTACTTC
TRBJ1-2	TRBV29-1	TRBD1	14	-	CSVVPGTGVYGYTF	TGCAGCGTTGTCCCCGGGACAGGGGTCTATGGCTACACCTTC
TRBJ2-2	TRBV10-3	-	13	few	CATLRTDTGELFF	TGTGCCACACTTCGGACAGACACCGGGGAGCTGTTTTTT
TRBJ2-3	TRBV29-1	TRBD1	19	-	CSSSYGPPSGQGYTDTQYF	TGCAGCTCCAGTTATGGGCCCCCTTCGGGACAGGGCTACACAGATACGCAGTATTTT
TRBJ2-7	TRBV10-3	-	13	-	CAIKPEGPYEQYF	TGTGCCATCAAGCCGGAGGGGCCCTACGAGCAGTACTTC
TRBJ1-2	TRBV10-3	-	12	many	CASQGAHYGYTF	TGTGCCAGCCAGGGTGCCCACTATGGCTACACCTTC
TRBJ2-1	TRBV7-9	TRBD2	16	-	CASSLWLAGTYNEQFF	TGTGCCAGCAGCTTATGGCTAGCGGGCACCTACAATGAGCAGTTCTTC
TRBJ2-7	TRBV28	-	14	-	CASSTPAGSYEQYF	TGTGCCAGCAGTACCCCGGCGGGCTCCTACGAGCAGTACTTC
TRBJ2-7	TRBV5-4	TRBD2	15	-	CASSLIREGPSEQYF	TGTGCCAGCAGCTTGATTCGGGAGGGCCCGAGCGAGCAGTACTTC
TRBJ2-7	TRBV7-9	TRBD2	18	-	CASSRGPTTSGNSYEQYF	TGTGCCAGCAGCCGGGGCCCGACGACTAGCGGGAACTCCTACGAGCAGTACTTC
TRBJ1-1	TRBV7-9	-	9	-	CASSSLSFF	TGTGCCAGCAGCTCCTTATCTTTCTTT
TRBJ2-1	TRBV11-2	TRBD2	15	few	CASSSGLVPHNEQFF	TGTGCCAGCAGCTCGGGACTAGTCCCCCACAATGAGCAGTTCTTC
TRBJ1-2	TRBV5-1	TRBD1	13	-	CASSTGQGGGYTF	TGCGCCAGCAGCACGGGACAGGGAGGTGGCTACACCTTC
TRBJ1-1	TRBV28	-	14	-	CASVPGRGNTEAFF	TGTGCCAGCGTCCCCGGCAGGGGGAACACTGAAGCTTTCTTT
TRBJ2-3	TRBV7-8	TRBD2	16	once	CASSFSRLAGTDTQYF	TGTGCCAGCAGCTTTAGCCGACTAGCGGGCACAGATACGCAGTATTTT
TRBJ2-2	TRBV2	TRBD2	14	-	CASGLAANTGELFF	TGTGCCAGCGGACTAGCGGCGAACACCGGGGAGCTGTTTTTT
TRBJ2-7	TRBV2	-	16	few	CASSLGLDRSYGEQYF	TGTGCCAGCAGTTTAGGCCTTGACAGGTCTTATGGCGAGCAGTACTTC
TRBJ2-4	TRBV28	TRBD1	17	-	CASSPTGTGVAKNIQYF	TGTGCCAGCAGTCCTACAGGGACAGGGGTAGCCAAAAACATTCAGTACTTC
TRBJ2-4	TRBV25-1	-	16	-	CASSEPLSRAKNIQYF	TGTGCCAGCAGTGAACCCCTCTCGAGAGCCAAAAACATTCAGTACTTC
TRBJ1-5	TRBV6-5	TRBD1	15	-	CASRKTGVSNQPQHF	TGTGCCAGCAGGAAAACAGGGGTGAGCAATCAGCCCCAGCATTTT
TRBJ1-1	TRBV6-6	-	13	-	CASSPGGGRMAFF	TGTGCCAGCAGCCCCGGGGGGGGCAGGATGGCTTTCTTT
TRBJ2-3	TRBV10-3	-	15	-	CAIQGSRGNTDTQYF	TGTGCCATCCAAGGCTCCCGAGGAAACACAGATACGCAGTATTTT
TRBJ1-5	TRBV10-2	-	13	-	CASKEDSNQPQHF	TGCGCCAGCAAGGAGGACAGCAATCAGCCCCAGCATTTT
TRBJ2-7	TRBV7-9	-	11	-	CASSAAYEQYF	TGTGCCAGCTCCGCTGCCTACGAGCAGTACTTC
TRBJ1-2	TRBV7-9	-	13	-	CASSSGLRDGYTF	TGTGCCAGCAGCTCGGGACTTAGGGATGGCTACACCTTC
TRBJ1-2	TRBV19	-	15	-	CASSIRTADPYGYTF	TGTGCCAGTAGTATCCGAACAGCCGACCCATATGGCTACACCTTC
TRBJ1-2	TRBV6-5	-	15	few	CASSYSRRSAYGYTF	TGTGCCAGCAGTTACTCCCGCCGGTCTGCCTATGGCTACACCTTC
TRBJ2-3	TRBV5-1	TRBD2	17	-	CASSFRSGTSRTDTQYF	TGCGCCAGCAGCTTCCGATCCGGGACTAGCAGGACAGATACGCAGTATTTT
TRBJ2-2	TRBV2	-	13	few	CASRVGTSGELFF	TGTGCCAGCAGAGTTGGGACATCCGGGGAGCTGTTTTTT
TRBJ1-5	TRBV5-1	-	14	-	CASSGGEFNQPQHF	TGCGCCAGCAGCGGGGGGGAATTCAATCAGCCCCAGCATTTT
TRBJ2-5	TRBV5-6	TRBD2	14	few	CASSSYSGREDQYF	TGTGCCAGCAGCTCGTACAGCGGGAGGGAGGACCAGTACTTC
TRBJ1-2	TRBV5-4	TRBD1	16	once	CASSLGMGQAYYGYTF	TGTGCCAGCAGCCTGGGGATGGGACAGGCTTACTATGGCTACACCTTC
TRBJ1-2	TRBV15	-	16	-	CATSRVDRGVRYGYTF	TGTGCCACCAGCAGAGTGGACAGAGGTGTTCGTTATGGCTACACCTTC
TRBJ2-2	TRBV6-5	TRBD2	14	-	CASAGGGDTGELFF	TGTGCCAGCGCCGGGGGGGGCGACACCGGGGAGCTGTTTTTT
TRBJ2-5	TRBV10-3	TRBD1	16	-	CAISEGRTGGQETQYF	TGTGCCATCAGTGAGGGGAGGACAGGGGGCCAAGAGACCCAGTACTTC
TRBJ2-3	TRBV9	TRBD2	17	few	CASSVDPGGPIRVTQYF	TGTGCCAGCAGCGTAGACCCGGGAGGGCCGATTCGAGTTACGCAGTATTTT
TRBJ1-1	TRBV5-1	-	14	-	CASSLSQGNTEAFF	TGCGCCAGCAGCTTGTCACAGGGAAACACTGAAGCTTTCTTT
TRBJ1-2	TRBV2	-	14	few	CASSVIGGASGYTF	TGTGCCAGCAGTGTAATTGGGGGCGCGAGCGGCTACACCTTC
TRBJ2-7	TRBV5-1	-	13	-	CASSPLSSYEQYF	TGCGCCAGCAGCCCTCTCAGCTCCTACGAGCAGTACTTC
TRBJ2-1	TRBV6-6	-	15	-	CASSRWGGTYNEQFF	TGTGCCAGCAGCCGATGGGGAGGTACCTACAATGAGCAGTTCTTC
TRBJ1-4	TRBV21-1	-	16	-	CASPFDSKGLGEKLFF	TGTGCCAGCCCTTTCGACAGTAAAGGGCTAGGTGAAAAACTGTTTTTT
TRBJ1-6	TRBV5-6	-	14	-	CASSARDKDSPLHF	TGTGCCAGCAGCGCCCGGGACAAAGATTCACCCCTCCACTTT